The T cell receptor beta chain under discussion was sequenced for a study of low-dose radiotherapy and immunotherapy resistance in tumors (dated by TCRdb to between 2021 and 2024). Regarding the study in general: Patients in Cohort 1 were given 0.5 Gy per fraction every 2 weeks, and the prescribed total PTV dose was 6.5 Gy. The trial did not randomize participants into treatment groups. Cohort 2 received 1 Gy per fraction every two weeks, with a total of 13 Gy over 26 weeks. Eight patients were included in the translational analysis, namely three from the first dose cohort plus the first five from the second dose cohort. Aspirin 300 mg was taken orally once daily by patients for four cycles, starting on cycle 1 day 1. Cyclophosphamide 200 mg/m2 was given intravenously every two weeks, one day before each radiation and immunotherapy administration. Nivolumab and ipilimumab were both given intravenously, with nivolumab at a 240 mg flat dose every two weeks and ipilimumab at 1 mg/kg every six weeks.

This clonotype was counted at least ten times. This receptor's antigen is unknown. No quality values exist for individual bases; no much larger clone is one base distant. The time point label on this specimen signifies: after trial treatment. In light of the paper, this sample's treatment or condition label describes: LDRT plus nivolumab, ipilimumab, low-dose cyclophosphamide and aspirin (RACIN trial). The donors came from RACIN, which was a single-arm phase I dose-escalation trial that paired nivolumab and ipilimumab with aspirin, low-dose cyclophosphamide and low-dose radiotherapy. Eligible patients had advanced, TIL-negative solid tumors. The germline V gene gives CDR1 as SGHTA and CDR2 as FQGNSA. Counted from cysteine to phenylalanine, this CDR3 has 15 amino acids. Only the CDR3 part of the read is kept: 45 bases, read in frame from the first base. Trimming leaves V shorter by 3 bases and J shorter by 8 bases, with the junction holding 9 bases beyond the gene matches.

The run used an Illumina HiSeq 2500. First-strand cDNA was synthesized with Superscript III and a set of TRAV- and TRBV-specific primers, covering both TCRalpha and TCRbeta chains. TCRs were amplified with Phusion for approximately 20 PCR cycles using a constant-region primer together with the adapter attached to the V primers. The isolated mRNA was amplified using the MessageAmp II aRNA Amplification Kit, with in vitro transcription performed for 15 to 20 hours at 37 degrees C. mRNA for TCR sequencing was isolated with the Dynabeads mRNA DIRECT Purification Kit. Indexed Illumina adapters were added in a second Phusion PCR of roughly 25 cycles, and the PCR products were purified with AMPure XP beads. Per the source publication's procedure: Custom Perl scripts were used to pool TCR sequences that encoded the same protein, to remove out-of-frame sequences, and to calculate the abundance of each clonotype. TCR sequences supported by only a single read were excluded from analysis. Among the metrics used to describe the repertoires were Shannon entropy, Gini index, clonality, richness, and the frequency of TCRs shared between repertoires. The public sequencing data were trimmed at Q25 with fastp and processed into clonotypes with MiXCR by TCRdb, which kept only in-frame beta chains. All rows with the same CDR3 protein become a single entry with the most common DNA and genes. TCRdb, not the original authors, processed these V and J calls. The sample data list under 95,000 distinct CDR3 sequences, and less than 20% of these were observed just once. Of the sample, roughly 1.4% falls within the top ten clones.

This material consisted of PBMCs, taken after low-dose radiotherapy plus immunotherapy. The clonotype originates from a male donor with prostate cancer. This sequence uses TRBV7-2 and TRBJ1-5; TRBD1 fits 8 bases in the junction. The CDR3 region reads CASSLQPGGKKPQHF. The nucleotides read TGTGCCAGCAGCTTGCAGCCAGGGGGCAAGAAGCCCCAGCATTTT.